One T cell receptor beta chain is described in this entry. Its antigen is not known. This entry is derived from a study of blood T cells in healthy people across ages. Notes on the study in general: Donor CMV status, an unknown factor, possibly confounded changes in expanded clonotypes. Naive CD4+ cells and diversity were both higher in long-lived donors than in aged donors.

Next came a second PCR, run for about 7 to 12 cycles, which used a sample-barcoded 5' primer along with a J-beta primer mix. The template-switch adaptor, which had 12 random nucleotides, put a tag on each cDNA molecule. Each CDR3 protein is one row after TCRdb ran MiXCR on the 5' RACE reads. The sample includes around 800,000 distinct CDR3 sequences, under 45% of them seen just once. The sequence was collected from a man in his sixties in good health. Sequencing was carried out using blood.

CDR3 nucleotide sequence: TGTGCCAGCAGTCGGGACAGGGGAGGTGGCTACACCTTC. Amino acids: CASSRDRGGGYTF. This sequence joins TRBV6-5 and TRBJ1-2; TRBD1 aligns across 10 bases. Germline CDR1 and CDR2: MNHEY and SVGAGI. This CDR3 comprises 13 residues. V trimming: 5 bases; J trimming: 7 bases; junction bases outside the gene matches: 4.